The sequence of this T cell receptor (beta chain) was determined in a study of T cells after somatic rescue of genetic block. Germline CDR1 is GTSNPN and CDR2 is SVGIG (reference sequence). The V and J ends lost 3 bases and 3 bases respectively, with 15 bases between them. The CDR3 is 14 residues long. Assay used: immunoSEQ multiplex PCR; TCRdb lists only in-frame clones, some missing. The table shows 10,000 to 15,000 clones, with over 60% occurring only once. J is TRBJ2-7 and V is TRBV30; D might be TRBD1 (7 bases). Sequencing input: peripheral blood mononuclear cells (PBMCs). This receptor was obtained from a boy aged 5-17 years. The CDR3 loop reads CAWREGAPLYEQYF. The CDR3, as DNA: TGTGCCTGGAGGGAGGGGGCTCCCCTCTACGAGCAGTACTTC.